This record covers a single T cell receptor beta chain. The data belong to a study of cytomegalovirus exposure and HLA in healthy donors. The CDR3 has 14 residues. The V gene's germline CDR1 is SGHRS and CDR2 YFSETQ. V trimming: 5 bases; J trimming: 2 bases; junction bases outside the gene matches: 6. Both 60 Vbeta primers and 13 Jbeta primers went into the PCR. Produced via immunoSEQ multiplex PCR; TCRdb's table is partial and in-frame only. In total, the table holds around 150,000 clones. Sequenced sample: PBMCs. This clonotype originated in a man aged 25-45 years in good health and CMV-seronegative. The chain joins TRBV5-1 to TRBJ2-5; 7 bases are a match to TRBD2. The CDR3 DNA is TGCGCCAGCAGACTAGGGACTACTCAAGAGACCCAGTACTTC. Translated: CASRLGTTQETQYF.